This T cell receptor beta chain was documented in a study of tumor and adjacent non-tumor tissue in lung cancer (dated by TCRdb to between 2018 and 2020). As for the study more broadly: The cohort included under 15 adenocarcinoma, 2 squamous cell carcinoma and 1 small cell lung cancer patients. The roughly 15 enrolled patients, of whom around 10 were men and 5 were women, were aged 31 to 76 years and were diagnosed with TNM stage I to III disease. Some 30 paired specimens, one tumor and one normal lung sample per patient, were profiled by TCRbeta CDR3 sequencing. Bulk TCRbeta repertoires were compared between lung tumor tissue and matched distant non-tumor lung tissue obtained from 15 lung cancer patients. Sequencing generated a total of around 120 million productive TCRbeta reads, averaging roughly 4.2 million reads per sample.

Study-level results and caveats: TCR diversity (inverse Simpson) was significantly higher in tumor than in normal lung tissue (approximately 440 vs 150, P = 0.0075, Mann-Whitney U test). TCR diversity was significantly higher in younger patients, and greater tumor TCR diversity was associated with shorter overall survival and shorter disease-free survival. Because peripheral blood was not sequenced, blood TCRbeta repertoires in the lung cancer patients of the study were not examined. The top 100 clones accounted for a significantly larger cumulative portion of the repertoire in normal lung than in tumor tissue. The cohort had only approximately 15 patients, and the authors noted that larger samples and more detailed clinical data are needed. Neither the sequencing platform nor unique molecular identifiers are mentioned in the methods.

The CDR3 goes from the cysteine to the phenylalanine over 13 residues. The retained sequence is limited to the CDR3, 39 bases, with the frame set at the first base. The germline V gene provides CDR1 MGHDK and CDR2 SYGVNS. V trim: 8 bases; J trim: 6 bases; unmatched bases: 5. RNA was extracted from bulk unsorted tissue and checked for quality with a NanoDrop ND-1000 and an Agilent 2100. Normal lung samples were distant non-tumor tissue taken more than 3 cm from the tumor edge. The donors were newly diagnosed lung cancer patients admitted for thoracic surgery in China from August to November 2014 who had not received prior chemotherapy. Patients who had received previous radiotherapy or chemotherapy, or who had another concurrent cancer, were excluded from the study. Pieces of surgical tissue measuring roughly 1-2.2 cm3 were kept in RNAlater solution and held at -80 degrees C until needed. A remark on this clonotype: Its antigen remains unidentified. Base qualities are not provided; no much larger clone lies one nucleotide away.

Libraries were built with multiplex PCR. For sequencing, an Illumina HiSeq 2500 was employed. TCRbeta libraries were constructed through three rounds of nested PCR with primers (Table S4) according to protocols adapted from ARM-PCR. Before sequencing, PCR products in the 200-500 bp range were cut out of the gel and cleaned up using the QIAquick gel extraction kit. As for the authors' bioinformatics: Trimmomatic was used to clean the reads, FLASH was used to merge the reads into complete CDR3 sequences, and MiTCR was used to assign the reads to V(D)J germline segments. VDJtools was used to compute clonal diversity as the inverse Simpson's index. In-frame sequences without a premature stop codon were defined as productive reads. TCRdb redid the processing of the public reads, applying fastp at Q25 and MiXCR, and retained in-frame beta chains. All rows with the same CDR3 protein become a single entry with the most common DNA and genes. The V and J calls, along with clone size, are taken from TCRdb and not from the paper's own processing. The sample table records some 100,000 distinct CDR3 sequences; about 61% of these occur just once. The ten top clones hold roughly 19% of the sample.

Rearrangement joined TRBV25-1 to TRBJ2-1, with 9 central nucleotides matching TRBD2. The TCR comes from a man in his sixties with non-small cell lung cancer. Sequencing was carried out using distant non-tumor lung tissue. The CDR3 protein sequence reads: CASFRTSVNEQFF. Here is the DNA: TGTGCCAGCTTCCGGACTAGCGTCAATGAGCAGTTCTTC.